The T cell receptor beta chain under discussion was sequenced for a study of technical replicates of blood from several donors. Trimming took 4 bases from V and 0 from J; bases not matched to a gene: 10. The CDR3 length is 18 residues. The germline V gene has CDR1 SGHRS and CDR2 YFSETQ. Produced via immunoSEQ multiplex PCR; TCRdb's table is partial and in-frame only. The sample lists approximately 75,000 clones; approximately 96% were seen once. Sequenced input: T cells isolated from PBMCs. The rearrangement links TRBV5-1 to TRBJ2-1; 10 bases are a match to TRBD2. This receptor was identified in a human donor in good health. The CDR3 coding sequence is TGCGCCAGCAGCCCCACGACTAGCGGGCTTAGCTCCTACAATGAGCAGTTCTTC. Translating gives CASSPTTSGLSSYNEQFF.